These 26 T cell receptor beta chains originate from one sample sequenced in a study of T cells after posttransplantation cyclophosphamide. TCRdb's copy holds only in-frame clones and misses some; the assay was immunoSEQ multiplex PCR. The sample has 5,000 to 5,500 clones, none seen only once. Treatment was busulfan-fludarabine conditioning, a marrow graft, and cyclophosphamide on days +3 and +4. Source: PBMCs, taken after allogeneic stem cell transplant with posttransplant cyclophosphamide. The receptors shown here come from a female patient younger than 45 who received an allogeneic stem cell transplant from an unrelated donor, was CMV-positive, and had acute and chronic GVHD. Some T cells may be provided by the graft donor.

This clone was found many times. V is TRBV18 and J is TRBJ1-2; 8 bases are shared with TRBD1. After removal of 3 bases from V and 2 bases from J, the junction contained 5 bases not matched to a gene. The CDR3 is made up of 15 amino acids. Germline CDR1 KGHSH, CDR2 LQKENI. The CDR3 reads CASSPPQGANYGYTF. The CDR3 nucleotides are TGTGCCAGCTCACCCCCCCAGGGGGCGAACTATGGCTACACCTTC.

This clone was counted at least ten times. The rearrangement joins TRBV9 to TRBJ2-1; TRBD2 aligns across 7 bases. CDR1 SGDLS and CDR2 YYNGEE come from the germline V gene. Germline trimming cut 1 base from V and 7 bases from J; bases unmatched to any gene: 8. The CDR3 consists of 15 residues. CDR3 region: CASSVWGGSANEQFF. The CDR3 nucleotides read TGTGCCAGCAGCGTATGGGGCGGGAGCGCTAATGAGCAGTTCTTC.

The sample holds many counts of this clone. The V gene is TRBV9, the J gene TRBJ1-1, with D unresolved. The CDR3 is 13 residues long. Germline CDR1 SGDLS, CDR2 YYNGEE. The V and J ends lost 5 bases and 0 bases respectively, with 8 bases between them. The CDR3 reads CASSASLNTEAFF. In nucleotides, the CDR3 is TGTGCCAGCAGTGCCAGTCTGAACACTGAAGCTTTCTTT.

This clone was seen a handful of times. The gene calls are TRBV9 and TRBJ2-7; 11 bases fit TRBD2. The CDR3 is made up of 13 amino acids. J gave up 9 bases and V 5 bases, and 7 bases lay outside the gene matches. Looked up from germline, CDR1 is SGDLS and CDR2 is YYNGEE. The CDR3 spells CASSEASGRTQYF. CDR3 sequence (DNA): TGTGCCAGCAGTGAGGCTAGCGGGAGGACGCAGTACTTC.

This clone showed up many times. This chain connects TRBV4-1 to TRBJ1-3, with unresolved D. V was pared by 3 bases and J by 6 bases, with 18 bases between. The CDR3 extends over 16 amino acids. The germline V gene has CDR1 MGHRA and CDR2 YSYEKL. The CDR3 reads CASSQASGGFENTIYF. The CDR3 nucleotides read TGCGCCAGCAGCCAGGCATCGGGAGGGTTCGAAAACACCATATATTTT.

This clone is deemed medium-sized. The chain uses TRBV7-3 and TRBJ1-1; 8 bases match TRBD1. V shed 6 bases and J 7 bases; nucleotides not matched to a gene: 16. The germline CDR1 and CDR2 sequences are SGHTA and FQGTGA. The CDR3 sequence is 16 residues long. The CDR3 region has the DNA TGTGCCAGCAGACTAAATGGGCGGGACAGGACCAATGAAGCTTTCTTT. This encodes CASRLNGRDRTNEAFF.

This clone was detected ten times or more. The chain recombines TRBV7-2 with TRBJ1-4; tentative D call: TRBD1 (5 bases). Germline CDR1 reads SGHTA; CDR2 reads FQGNSA. Trimming pared 5 bases from V and 0 bases from J, leaving 10 bases between. The CDR3 spans 15 residues. The CDR3 here is CASSPRQPTNEKLFF. The CDR3 DNA reads TGTGCCAGCAGCCCCCGACAGCCAACTAATGAAAAACTGTTTTTT.

This clone was recorded many times. This chain links TRBV7-2 with TRBJ2-2; 9 nucleotides line up with TRBD2. The CDR3 runs to 15 residues. V shed 3 bases and J 9 bases; nucleotides not matched to a gene: 8. CDR1 SGHTA and CDR2 FQGNSA come from the germline V gene. DNA for the CDR3: TGTGCCAGCAGCTTGGGGGCGGGAGGGCCGCGGGAGCTGTTTTTT. Residues: CASSLGAGGPRELFF.

This clone was found many times. The CDR3 here is CASSTNADSGGAFF. In DNA, the CDR3 is TGTGCCAGCAGCACGAACGCGGACAGCGGCGGAGCTTTCTTT. The chain is built from TRBV7-9 and TRBJ1-1, with D possibly TRBD1 on 6 matching bases. Germline V CDR1 and CDR2: SEHNR, FQNEAQ (reference sequence). Trimming shortened V by 5 bases and J by 10 bases, and 20 bases separated the two germline ends. This CDR3 has 14 amino acids.

This rearrangement joins TRBV11-2 to TRBJ2-5, with 10 bases lining up with TRBD2. Germline lookup yields CDR1 SGHAT and CDR2 FQNNGV. CDR3 length: 18 amino acids. The V segment lost 3 bases and the J segment 1 base; nucleotides outside the gene matches: 11. CDR3 amino acids: CASSLGLAWGALQETQYF. CDR3 bases: TGTGCCAGCAGCTTGGGACTAGCGTGGGGCGCGCTCCAAGAGACCCAGTACTTC. Looking up the rest from reference TRBV11-2 and TRBJ2-5 gives the full variable domain: EAGVAQSPRYKIIEKRQSVAFWCNPISGHATLYWYQQILGQGPKLLIQFQNNGVVDDSQLPKDRFSAERLKGVDSTLKIQPAKLEDSAVYLCASSLGLAWGALQETQYFGPGTRLLVL.

This clone has ten or more counts. In nucleotides, the CDR3 is TGTGCCAGCAGTACCGGGACAGGCTACGAGCAGTACTTC. Translating it yields CASSTGTGYEQYF. The chain combines TRBV7-2 with TRBJ2-7; 8 positions agree with TRBD1. The CDR3 spans 13 residues. Germline V CDR1 and CDR2: SGHTA, FQGNSA. V gave up 6 bases and J gave up 3 bases; unmatched junction bases: 4.

This clone was seen many times. The CDR3 DNA is TGTGCCTGGAGCCTAAGACAGGGGTCCTACGAGCAGTACTTC. Its protein product is CAWSLRQGSYEQYF. This chain connects TRBV30 to TRBJ2-7; 8 nucleotides match TRBD1. V shed 3 bases and J 1 base; nucleotides not matched to a gene: 5. In germline, CDR1 is GTSNPN, CDR2 SVGIG (reference sequence). The CDR3 consists of 14 residues.

The chain carries TRBV29-1 and TRBJ2-7; the D gene is possibly TRBD1 (5 bases). The germline V gene has CDR1 SQVTM and CDR2 ANQGSEA. V was clipped by 3 bases and J by 2 bases, with 35 bases between them. There are 21 residues in the CDR3. The CDR3 region is CSVEPTTTYRDRLQTTYEQYF. CDR3 nucleotide sequence: TGCAGCGTTGAGCCAACCACCACCTACCGCGACAGACTCCAAACAACCTACGAGCAGTACTTC.

At least ten counts were recorded for this clone. V usage is TRBV19 and J usage is TRBJ1-5; no clear D. Germline V gives CDR1 LNHDA, CDR2 SQIVND (reference sequence). The CDR3 contains 14 residues. Trimming left V 3 bases short and J 4 bases short, with 10 bases between. The CDR3 protein is CASSIREWNQPQHF. CDR3 DNA sequence: TGTGCCAGTAGTATTCGGGAGTGGAATCAGCCCCAGCATTTT.

This clone was picked up many times. V usage is TRBV18 and J usage is TRBJ2-7; 14 bases align to TRBD2. V was pared by 5 bases and J by 2 bases, with 20 bases of the junction left unmatched. In germline, CDR1 is KGHSH, CDR2 LQKENI. The CDR3 covers 21 residues. The CDR3 bases are TGTGCCAGCTCAACCGACGGACTAGCGGGAGGTAGGGTGACGAGTCCCTACGAGCAGTACTTC. Its translation: CASSTDGLAGGRVTSPYEQYF.

This clone was seen ten or more times. This chain connects TRBV10-1 to TRBJ1-1; 8 nucleotides align to TRBD1. V was clipped by 0 bases and J by 4 bases; unmatched bases: 16. This CDR3 contains 19 residues. Germline V lookup: CDR1 WNHNN, CDR2 SYGVQD (reference sequence). The CDR3 DNA reads TGCGCCAGCAGTGAGTCTAGGGGCTTGGGGACAGGCCGAGGCACTGAAGCTTTCTTT. It specifies CASSESRGLGTGRGTEAFF.

This clone was counted many times. The chain carries TRBV7-8 and TRBJ2-3, with 11 bases matching TRBD2. CDR3 length: 14 residues. J lost 6 bases, V lost 5 bases, and 4 bases had no gene match. Germline values: CDR1 SGHVS, CDR2 FQNEAQ. The chain's CDR3 is CASSDGLAGDTQYF. The CDR3 DNA reads TGTGCCAGCAGCGATGGACTAGCGGGTGATACGCAGTATTTT.

This clone was found many times. The rearrangement links TRBV5-3 to TRBJ2-2, with TRBD2 identical over 14 bases. TRBV5-3 qualifies as an ORF whose function is uncertain. V lost 5 bases and J lost 9; bases outside the gene matches: 21. The CDR3 covers 20 residues. The CDR3 reads CARRAPLTGGLAGETRELFF. For the CDR3, the DNA is TGTGCCAGAAGAGCCCCGCTCACAGGGGGACTAGCGGGAGAAACGAGGGAGCTGTTTTTT.

This clone has ten or more counts. The chain employs TRBV2 and TRBJ2-1; 11 nucleotides line up with TRBD2. This CDR3 contains 12 residues. Trimming at V came to 7 bases and at J to 8 bases, leaving 1 base not matched to a gene. CDR1 SNHLY and CDR2 FYNNEI come from the germline V gene. CDR3 sequence reads: CASKGLADEQFF. CDR3 sequence (DNA): TGTGCCAGCAAGGGACTAGCGGATGAGCAGTTCTTC.

There are many counts of this clone. The V gene is TRBV18, the J gene TRBJ1-1; TRBD1 is a possible D gene (5 bases). V shed 1 base and J shed 6 bases, with 18 bases lying between them. The germline CDR1 and CDR2 sequences are KGHSH and LQKENI. This CDR3 has 16 amino acids. Here the CDR3 DNA reads TGTGCCAGCTCACCACGGATATTCGGGGGGGTTTCTGAAGCTTTCTTT. Its protein product is CASSPRIFGGVSEAFF.

This clone was recorded many times. The rearrangement links TRBV9 to TRBJ2-3; D not resolved. From germline, CDR1 is SGDLS and CDR2 YYNGEE. The CDR3 loop spans 13 amino acids. V was trimmed by 0 bases and J by 3 bases, leaving 5 bases between them. The CDR3 loop reads CASSVGRTDTQYF. The CDR3 nucleotides are TGTGCCAGCAGCGTAGGGAGAACAGATACGCAGTATTTT.

This clone is medium-sized (0.01 to 0.1%). The rearrangement uses TRBV9 and TRBJ1-1; D is undetermined. There are 14 residues in the CDR3. Germline CDR1 is SGDLS and CDR2 is YYNGEE. Trimming stripped 4 bases from V and 1 base from J, with 11 bases between. CDR3 nucleotides: TGTGCCAGCAGCTACCAGGTGGAGAACACTGAAGCTTTCTTT. Protein product: CASSYQVENTEAFF. The complete variable domain, with remaining parts taken from reference TRBV9 and TRBJ1-1, reads DSGVTQTPKHLITATGQRVTLRCSPRSGDLSVYWYQQSLDQGLQFLIQYYNGEERAKGNILERFSAQQFPDLHSELNLSSLELGDSALYFCASSYQVENTEAFFGQGTRLTVV.

In this sample, this clone turned up many times. V and J are TRBV27 and TRBJ2-3, with 11 bases fitting TRBD2. CDR1 is MNHEY and CDR2 is SMNVEV in the germline V gene (reference sequence). The junction had 6 bases not matched to a gene; V was cut back by 2 bases and J by 5 bases. This CDR3 comprises 16 residues. CDR3 DNA sequence: TGTGCCAGCAGTTTAATTAGCGGGAGGGCCGAAGATACGCAGTATTTT. Amino acids: CASSLISGRAEDTQYF.

This clone was detected many times. The CDR3 DNA is TGCGCCAGCAGCTTAGACGGGACAAGTGGAAACACCATATATTTT. It encodes CASSLDGTSGNTIYF. The V call is TRBV5-1, the J call TRBJ1-3, with TRBD1 as a possible D gene (6 bases). The CDR3 has 15 amino acids. CDR1 and CDR2 (germline): SGHRS, YFSETQ. The V gene lost 2 bases and the J gene lost 3 bases, with 12 bases spanning the gap.

This clone was recorded at least ten times. The chain recombines TRBV19 with TRBJ1-1, with 7 bases fitting TRBD1. The CDR3 consists of 16 residues. Germline CDR1 LNHDA, CDR2 SQIVND (reference sequence). J lost 5 bases, V lost 3 bases, and 12 bases had no gene match. CDR3 sequence (DNA): TGTGCCAGTAGTATGGGGGGCAGGGGGAGAATGACTGAAGCTTTCTTT. Translated, it gives CASSMGGRGRMTEAFF.

This clone was seen at least ten times. V usage is TRBV5-1 and J usage is TRBJ1-2; possible D gene TRBD1, 6 bases. In germline, CDR1 is SGHRS, CDR2 YFSETQ. The ends were cut back, 0 bases at V and 2 bases at J, with 8 bases in the middle. CDR3 length: 14 residues. CDR3 sequence (DNA): TGCGCCAGCAGCTTGGGGCAGGGGAACTATGGCTACACCTTC. Translated: CASSLGQGNYGYTF.